This T cell receptor beta chain was profiled in a study of blood T cell repertoires in COVID-19. Germline V gene sequence: CDR1 LGHNA, CDR2 YNFKEQ. This CDR3 contains 13 residues. The V gene lost 0 bases and the J gene lost 10 bases, with 12 bases spanning the gap. The assay was immunoSEQ multiplex PCR, and TCRdb's table has in-frame clones only and misses some. The sample has some 190,000 clones, about 80% seen once; the top ten hold roughly 8.7%. This chain connects TRBV4-2 to TRBJ1-2; no reliable D call. This receptor was obtained from a woman between 45 and 65 years old with active or convalescent COVID-19. Sequenced material: peripheral blood. The CDR3 loop reads CASSQDPLRDYTF. In nucleotides, the CDR3 is TGTGCCAGCAGCCAAGACCCATTAAGAGACTACACCTTC.